The next 18 T cell receptor beta chains were all read from a single sample in a study of blood T cell repertoires in COVID-19. TCRdb keeps only in-frame clones here, not all; method: immunoSEQ multiplex PCR. Found here are around 200,000 clones, about 85% of them singletons; the top ten hold around 4.9%. Source material: peripheral blood. The origin of the receptors is a woman over 75 with acute or convalescent COVID-19.

J is TRBJ1-5 and V is TRBV18; the D gene is possibly TRBD1 (6 bases). Trimming left V 4 bases short and J 6 bases short, with 19 bases between. Germline CDR1 KGHSH, CDR2 LQKENI. The CDR3 extends over 16 amino acids. The chain's CDR3 is CASSLSGQGNGQPQHF. In nucleotides, the CDR3 is TGTGCCAGCTCACTTTCGGGTCAGGGGAACGGTCAGCCCCAGCATTTT.

The chain combines TRBV28 with TRBJ2-1, with D perhaps TRBD2 (7 bases). V dropped 6 bases and J dropped 6 bases, with 15 bases sitting between them. The CDR3 runs 14 residues. Germline V CDR1 and CDR2: MDHEN, SYDVKM. Written as DNA, the CDR3 is TGTGCCAGCAGCACCTATGGGGGGGCCAATGAGCAGTTCTTC. Its protein product is CASSTYGGANEQFF. The full variable domain, with the rest looked up from reference TRBV28 and TRBJ2-1, is DVKVTQSSRYLVKRTGEKVFLECVQDMDHENMFWYRQDPGLGLRLIYFSYDVKMKEKGDIPEGYSVSREKKERFSLILESASTNQTSMYLCASSTYGGANEQFFGPGTRLTVL.

This rearrangement joins TRBV9 to TRBJ2-2, with D possibly TRBD2 on 5 matching bases. Germline assignment: CDR1 SGDLS and CDR2 YYNGEE. Trimming took 2 bases from V and 5 from J, leaving 7 bases between them. This CDR3 is built from 13 residues. For the CDR3, the DNA is TGTGCCAGCAGCGTTACGGGGACCGGGGAGCTGTTTTTT. Encoded protein: CASSVTGTGELFF.

The chain joins TRBV28 to TRBJ2-7; D is perhaps TRBD1 (6 bases). Germline assignment: CDR1 MDHEN and CDR2 SYDVKM. The V end lost 4 bases, the J end lost 1 base, and 14 bases lay between the germline ends. The CDR3 sequence is 15 residues long. The CDR3 coding sequence is TGTGCCAGCAGTTACCCTGTAGGACAGTCCTACGAGCAGTACTTC. Protein: CASSYPVGQSYEQYF.

This chain links TRBV18 with TRBJ2-3; 7 bases match TRBD1. Unmatched junction bases numbered 6, after V lost 5 bases and J lost 4 bases. The CDR3 runs 14 residues. Germline assignment: CDR1 KGHSH and CDR2 LQKENI. The CDR3: CASSSTGFSDTQYF. CDR3 DNA: TGTGCCAGCTCATCGACAGGGTTTTCAGATACGCAGTATTTT.

The chain couples TRBV19 to TRBJ1-2, with a tentative D call TRBD1 (6 bases). This CDR3 contains 16 residues. Per the germline V gene, CDR1 is LNHDA and CDR2 is SQIVND (reference sequence). Deletions cut 6 bases from V and 2 bases from J, with 19 bases between. The CDR3 DNA reads TGTGCCAGTAGAATATACCGGGGGGCTTCGAACTATGGCTACACCTTC. It specifies CASRIYRGASNYGYTF.

The rearrangement uses TRBV18 and TRBJ1-5; no clear D. The germline CDR1 and CDR2 sequences are KGHSH and LQKENI. Trimming shortened V by 0 bases and J by 6 bases, and 15 bases separated the two germline ends. This CDR3 contains 16 residues. CDR3 amino acids: CASSPPGVQGGQPQHF. In nucleotides, the CDR3 is TGTGCCAGCTCACCACCCGGAGTTCAAGGTGGTCAGCCCCAGCATTTT. Full variable domain (rest looked up from reference TRBV18 and TRBJ1-5): NAGVMQNPRHLVRRRGQEARLRCSPMKGHSHVYWYRQLPEEGLKFMVYLQKENIIDESGMPKERFSAEFPKEGPSILRIQQVVRGDSAAYFCASSPPGVQGGQPQHFGDGTRLSIL.

V is TRBV9 and J is TRBJ2-7; TRBD2 matches 7 bases. The germline gives CDR1 SGDLS, CDR2 YYNGEE. The junction had 12 bases not matched to a gene; V was cut back by 4 bases and J by 2 bases. The CDR3 runs 16 residues. The CDR3 loop reads CASSPGPTSWAYEQYF. In DNA form, the CDR3 reads TGTGCCAGCAGCCCCGGTCCGACTAGCTGGGCCTACGAGCAGTACTTC. Looking up the rest from reference TRBV9 and TRBJ2-7 gives the full variable domain: DSGVTQTPKHLITATGQRVTLRCSPRSGDLSVYWYQQSLDQGLQFLIQYYNGEERAKGNILERFSAQQFPDLHSELNLSSLELGDSALYFCASSPGPTSWAYEQYFGPGTRLTVT.

The rearrangement joins TRBV30 to TRBJ2-2; 9 bases map to TRBD2. The CDR3 extends over 16 amino acids. V was pared by 8 bases and J by 5 bases, with 15 bases of the junction left unmatched. Germline-derived CDR1 and CDR2 are GTSNPN and SVGIG (reference sequence). This CDR3 reads CAQLVGGRAGTGELFF. The CDR3 DNA reads as TGTGCCCAATTGGTAGGCGGGAGGGCCGGAACCGGGGAGCTGTTTTTT.

The gene calls are TRBV27 and TRBJ2-7; a weak D match, TRBD2 (5 bases). Between the trimmed V and J ends, which lost 6 bases and 7 bases, there was a span of 10 bases. The CDR3 covers 11 residues. The germline V gene has CDR1 MNHEY and CDR2 SMNVEV (reference sequence). The CDR3, as DNA: TGTGCCAGCAGGAGGGCCGGGGAGCAGTACTTC. Protein product: CASRRAGEQYF.

The CDR3 nucleotides are TGTGCCTGGAGTCTGAAAAGCGGACGCACAGATACGCAGTATTTT. Translation gives CAWSLKSGRTDTQYF. The V gene is TRBV30, the J gene TRBJ2-3, with D perhaps TRBD2 (5 bases). In germline, CDR1 is GTSNPN, CDR2 SVGIG (reference sequence). V dropped 2 bases and J dropped 1 base, with 13 bases sitting between them. The CDR3 runs 15 residues. Full variable domain (remainder filled in from reference TRBV30 and TRBJ2-3): SQTIHQWPATLVQPVGSPLSLECTVEGTSNPNLYWYRQAAGRGLQLLFYSVGIGQISSEVPQNLSASRPQDRQFILSSKKLLLSDSGFYLCAWSLKSGRTDTQYFGPGTRLTVL.

This chain links TRBV27 with TRBJ2-3, with D uncertain. V lost 4 bases and J lost 2, with 10 bases in between. Germline V gene lookup returns CDR1 MNHEY and CDR2 SMNVEV (reference sequence). This CDR3 region has 14 residues. The CDR3 loop reads CASSWAHATDTQYF. In DNA, the CDR3 is TGTGCCAGCAGTTGGGCCCATGCCACAGATACGCAGTATTTT.

V and J are TRBV5-1 and TRBJ2-1, with D perhaps TRBD2 (5 bases). Germline V lookup: CDR1 SGHRS, CDR2 YFSETQ. The CDR3 consists of 14 residues. V was pared by 2 bases and J by 0 bases, with 6 bases between. DNA of the CDR3: TGCGCCAGCAGCTTTGCGGGCTCCTACAATGAGCAGTTCTTC. Its protein is CASSFAGSYNEQFF.

The rearrangement links TRBV7-2 to TRBJ1-2; possible D gene TRBD1, 5 bases. V lost 4 bases and J 8 bases, leaving 14 bases between the germline ends. The CDR3 has 13 residues. Per the germline V gene, CDR1 is SGHTA and CDR2 is FQGNSA. The CDR3 nucleotides are TGTGCCAGCAGCTCCATGACAGAGCTAGGCTACACCTTC. It encodes CASSSMTELGYTF.

The CDR3 coding sequence is TGTGCCAGCAGCCTACAAGGGAGGAATTCACCCCTCCACTTT. Protein product: CASSLQGRNSPLHF. The chain recombines TRBV6-4 with TRBJ1-6, with D uncertain. This CDR3 spans 14 amino acids. Germline loops: CDR1 MRHNA, CDR2 SNTAGT. V dropped 6 bases and J dropped 7 bases, with 13 bases sitting between them.

The V gene is TRBV9, the J gene TRBJ2-3; possibly TRBD2 for D (5 bases). Between the trimmed V and J ends, which lost 4 bases and 0 bases, there was a span of 12 bases. CDR1 is SGDLS, CDR2 YYNGEE, per germline. The CDR3 is 15 residues long. The chain's CDR3 is CASSYTGKSTDTQYF. In DNA form, the CDR3 reads TGTGCCAGCAGCTATACGGGGAAAAGCACAGATACGCAGTATTTT. Variable domain in full (rest from reference TRBV9 and TRBJ2-3): DSGVTQTPKHLITATGQRVTLRCSPRSGDLSVYWYQQSLDQGLQFLIQYYNGEERAKGNILERFSAQQFPDLHSELNLSSLELGDSALYFCASSYTGKSTDTQYFGPGTRLTVL.

This chain joins TRBV28 and TRBJ2-2, with a weak D call TRBD1 (5 bases). CDR1 MDHEN and CDR2 SYDVKM come from the germline V gene. CDR3 size: 15 residues. Trimming took off 6 bases at V and 4 bases at J, with 15 bases between the two ends. The CDR3 sequence is CASRRTKTSTGELFF. The CDR3 DNA reads TGTGCCAGCAGGCGGACAAAGACGAGCACCGGGGAGCTGTTTTTT.

This clone showed up just a few times. The chain carries TRBV5-5 and TRBJ1-1; D perhaps matches TRBD1 (5 bases). Germline lookup yields CDR1 SGHKS and CDR2 YYEKEE (reference sequence). This CDR3 contains 14 residues. Trimming removed 6 bases at V and 1 base at J, with 13 bases between. The CDR3 loop is CASTRFDRNTEAFF. CDR3 sequence (DNA): TGTGCCAGCACACGGTTTGACAGGAACACTGAAGCTTTCTTT.